This T cell receptor beta chain stems from a study of CD8+ T cells in alopecia areata (dated by TCRdb to 2016 to 2019). Study-level background: The treated patients took part in an open-label pilot trial in which moderate-to-severe alopecia areata was treated with oral tofacitinib at 5 to 10 mg twice daily. Patients stayed on tofacitinib for 6 to 18 months and then had 6 months of follow-up off drug so that delayed response and recurrence could be assessed. In treated patients, disease severity was measured using the SALT score, which gives the percentage of scalp surface area affected. In both human patients and the C3H/HeJ mouse model, the study applied high-throughput TCRbeta sequencing to look at T cell clonal expansion in alopecia areata. In humans, TCRbeta sequencing was performed on scalp tissue and on sorted CD4+ and CD8+ peripheral blood T cells from healthy controls and from patients with patchy or totalis/universalis alopecia areata. Patients on tofacitinib were biopsied at baseline and after 4 and 24 weeks of treatment, and several of the patients also had a later scalp biopsy. Scalp clonality was compared among normal scalp (n=4), patchy alopecia areata scalp (n=8), and alopecia totalis/universalis scalp (n=8). RNA was obtained with the PAXgene miRNA kit for fixed scalp, the miRNeasy kit for PBMCs, and the RNeasy kit for mouse skin. immunoSEQ multiplex PCR using 35 Vbeta forward primers and 13 Jbeta reverse primers was used to amplify TCRbeta CDR3 regions. Study-level results and caveats: Because the treated cohort was small and had only one nonresponder, larger studies are needed to examine links between baseline CD8+ expansion and response. With tofacitinib, both scalp clonality and the number of expanded CD8+ clones among the top 100 scalp clones went down significantly. Scalp TCR repertoire analysis is complicated because resident alphabeta T cells in normal human skin are also sequenced, whereas mouse skin is dominated by gammadelta T cells. Compared with normal scalp, lesional scalp, particularly in alopecia totalis/universalis, had higher clonality and more expanded CD8+ clones, which suggests antigenic drive. During tofacitinib treatment, many expanded lesional clones remained in scalp and blood, and this persistence may partly explain relapse after treatment is stopped. Compared with mice, TCR sequences shared between patients were less clear, possibly partly because of HLA diversity across the patient population.

In the germline V gene (reference sequence), CDR1 corresponds to GTSNPN and CDR2 to SVGIG. V loses 7 bases, J loses 2 bases, and the germline ends lie 11 bases apart. From its cysteine to its phenylalanine, the CDR3 spans 12 amino acids. Of all the DNA, just the CDR3 is kept, 36 bases in frame from base 1. What this sample's time point label stands for: less than five weeks on oral tofacitinib. Read against the paper, the sample's treatment or condition label means: oral pan-JAK inhibitor, 5-10 mg twice daily. Lesional scalp punch biopsies and peripheral blood were collected from alopecia areata patients. PBMCs were separated by density centrifugation and stained for CD3, CD4 and CD8, after which CD4+ and CD8+ T cells were sorted on a FACSAria. Libraries were made using the immunoSEQ multiplex PCR assay. RNA was extracted from all samples and reverse transcribed into cDNA, which served as template for TCR sequencing. SuperScript III was used for first-strand cDNA synthesis, primed with a 2:1 mix of oligo-dT and random hexamers. A synthetic immune receptor repertoire was used to assess amplification bias, and residual bias was removed computationally. On the study's bioinformatics: Raw reads were preprocessed for error removal, and CDR3 was defined according to IMGT conventions as running from the conserved cysteine to phenylalanine. Clonality was calculated as 1 minus Shannon entropy normalized by log2 of the number of productive unique TCRs. Whether each scalp clone was CD4 or CD8 was inferred by checking scalp TCRbeta sequences against the CD4 and CD8 repertoires from sorted blood. Sourced from immuneACCESS, this table was stored by TCRdb with only in-frame sequences that have V and J called. A share of the clones is absent; for the studies checked, an unresolved V gene accounts for under half, and the remainder has no known explanation. V and J calls and clone size come straight from that table; D and trimming were deduced from the DNA. In all, the sample holds about 200,000 clones, and more than 45% of those were seen once. Around 1.5% of the sample goes to the ten largest clones.

About this clone itself: Its antigen is not yet known. Base qualities are not recorded, but no much larger clone differs from it by a single base.

The sequence was obtained from a human donor with alopecia areata. Sequenced here: CD4+ T cells sorted from blood, sampled at week 4, from a patient treated with tofacitinib. The rearrangement joined TRBV30 to TRBJ1-1, with no confidently assigned D gene. The DNA is as follows: TGTGCCTTTAAGACGGGCAACACTGAAGCTTTCTTT. Its coded protein is CAFKTGNTEAFF.